The 6 T cell receptor beta chains reported below all come from one sample, sequenced in a study of identical twins. TCRdb called the 5' RACE reads again in MiXCR, with one record for every CDR3 protein. The data show roughly 1,500,000 distinct CDR3 sequences, with around a third seen just once and over 0.25% held by the top ten. The sample was cord blood. The receptor source for this set is a newborn girl in good health.

The chain employs TRBV5-1 and TRBJ2-1; 11 bases fit TRBD2. The CDR3 has 18 amino acids. The ends lost 1 base at V and 0 bases at J; junction bases unmatched: 6. Germline CDR1 is SGHRS and CDR2 is YFSETQ. The CDR3: CASSLRGTSGGSYNEQFF. CDR3 nucleotides: TGCGCCAGCAGCTTGAGGGGGACTAGCGGAGGCTCCTACAATGAGCAGTTCTTC. Full variable domain (remainder filled in from reference TRBV5-1 and TRBJ2-1): KAGVTQTPRYLIKTRGQQVTLSCSPISGHRSVSWYQQTPGQGLQFLFEYFSETQRNKGNFPGRFSGRQFSNSRSEMNVSTLELGDSALYLCASSLRGTSGGSYNEQFFGPGTRLTVL.

This chain uses TRBV4-1 with TRBJ1-2; a possible D gene is TRBD1 (6 bases). Trimming shortened V by 4 bases and J by 8 bases, and 14 bases separated the two germline ends. Per the germline V gene, CDR1 is MGHRA and CDR2 is YSYEKL. This CDR3 spans 13 amino acids. For the CDR3, the DNA is TGCGCCAGCAGCCGTACAGGGTTTGACGGCTACACCTTC. Its translation: CASSRTGFDGYTF.

The rearrangement uses TRBV27 and TRBJ1-5, with a possible D match to TRBD1 (5 bases). Trimming cost V 6 bases and J 3 bases, with 12 bases left between them. The CDR3 consists of 14 residues. Germline V gives CDR1 MNHEY, CDR2 SMNVEV (reference sequence). The CDR3: CASSIMGLNQPQHF. CDR3 sequence (DNA): TGTGCCAGCAGCATTATGGGGCTCAATCAGCCCCAGCATTTT.

The chain combines TRBV27 with TRBJ1-2; D gene unclear. This CDR3 has 13 amino acids. Germline V gene lookup returns CDR1 MNHEY and CDR2 SMNVEV (reference sequence). V lost 5 bases and J lost 10, with 17 bases in between. Here the CDR3 DNA reads TGTGCCAGCAGTAGTGGACGGCCTATGGACTACACCTTC. This sequence encodes CASSSGRPMDYTF.

CDR3 region: CASSLSGPPSHQPQHF. DNA of the CDR3: TGTGCCAGCAGTTTATCAGGGCCGCCGTCTCATCAGCCCCAGCATTTT. The V call is TRBV27, the J call TRBJ1-5; D remains ambiguous. The V gene's germline CDR1 is MNHEY and CDR2 SMNVEV (reference sequence). This CDR3 has 16 amino acids. The V gene lost 0 bases and the J gene lost 5 bases, with 14 bases spanning the gap.

The chain combines TRBV6-2 or TRBV6-3 with TRBJ2-4; D unclear. V shed 4 bases and J shed 0 bases, with 13 bases lying between them. This CDR3 is 16 amino acids long. The germline V gene has CDR1 MNHEY and CDR2 SVGEGT. The CDR3 loop reads CASSFRASLAKNIQYF. DNA of the CDR3: TGTGCCAGCAGTTTCCGGGCCTCACTAGCCAAAAACATTCAGTACTTC.